Described below is a single T cell receptor beta chain sequence and its context. Its cognate antigen is unknown. Clones were read by immunoSEQ multiplex PCR, and TCRdb kept only the in-frame ones, dropping some. The profile shows approximately 2,200,000 clones, 90% to 95% of them singletons. The data belong to a study of shared clonotypes between healthy human individuals. Study-level findings and limits: Larger estimated richness was generally seen in naive subsets than in memory subsets. Four donors shared approximately 5% of their naive CD4 clonotypes.

Only CD45RO-negative cells positively selected for CCR7 counted as naive CD8 cells, so terminally differentiated effector memory CD45RA+ cells were excluded. V dropped 6 bases and J dropped 3; count of bases not matched to a gene: 4. CDR1 and CDR2 from the germline V gene are ENHRY and SYGVKD. This CDR3 is built from 13 residues. The receptor was isolated from a man between 18 and 35 years old in good health. Some clones in this sample may be carry-over from other donors' samples. Specimen: naive CD8+ T cells from PBMCs. The chain couples TRBV10-3 to TRBJ2-7; 8 bases are a match to TRBD1. The CDR3 sequence: CAIRTGVDYEQYF. The CDR3 DNA follows: TGTGCCATCAGGACAGGGGTGGACTACGAGCAGTACTTC.